Below are 12 T cell receptor beta chains sequenced from a single sample in a study of T cell changes during pregnancy in multiple sclerosis. Assay: immunoSEQ multiplex PCR; the TCRdb copy retains only in-frame clones and omits some. The table records over 70,000 clones, 90% to 95% of them present only once. Sequenced here: peripheral blood, sampled in the third trimester of pregnancy. Every receptor here comes from a female donor with multiple sclerosis, enrolled in a pregnancy study.

In DNA, the CDR3 is TGTGCCAGCAGCGAGGGACAGGGGTGGGTCAATGAGCAGTTCTTC. Amino acid sequence: CASSEGQGWVNEQFF. The rearrangement uses TRBV9 and TRBJ2-1; 10 nucleotides agree with TRBD1. The junction had 6 bases not matched to a gene; V was cut back by 3 bases and J by 6 bases. CDR3 size: 15 residues. Looked up from germline, CDR1 is SGDLS and CDR2 is YYNGEE.

The gene calls are TRBV7-9 and TRBJ2-6; D ambiguous. Trimming removed 7 bases from V and 2 bases from J, with 6 bases in between. Per the germline V gene, CDR1 is SEHNR and CDR2 is FQNEAQ (reference sequence). The CDR3 has 13 residues. The CDR3 loop is CASKLAGANVLTF. CDR3 bases: TGTGCCAGCAAATTAGCTGGGGCCAACGTCCTGACTTTC. The full variable domain, in which reference TRBV7-9 and TRBJ2-6 provide the parts outside the CDR3, is DTGVSQNPRHKITKRGQNVTFRCDPISEHNRLYWYRQTLGQGPEFLTYFQNEAQLEKSRLLSDRFSAERPKGSFSTLEIQRTEQGDSAMYLCASKLAGANVLTFGAGSRLTVL.

The rearrangement joins TRBV5-4 to TRBJ1-4, with D unresolved. The V gene lost 4 bases and the J gene lost 4 bases, with 11 bases spanning the gap. Germline values: CDR1 SGHNT, CDR2 YYREEE (reference sequence). The CDR3 has 14 amino acids. The CDR3 nucleotides read TGTGCCAGCAGCCTCGGCGGGGTTAATGAAAAACTGTTTTTT. Protein sequence: CASSLGGVNEKLFF.

V gene TRBV28 combines with J gene TRBJ1-6, with 7 bases matching TRBD1. Germline V CDR1 and CDR2: MDHEN, SYDVKM. This CDR3 has 15 amino acids. V was pared by 5 bases and J by 7 bases, with 8 bases of the junction left unmatched. The CDR3 coding sequence is TGTGCCAGCAGTCCAGGACAGGTCGGGAATTCACCCCTCCACTTT. Translated, it gives CASSPGQVGNSPLHF. Together with reference TRBV28 and TRBJ1-6, the CDR3 gives the full variable domain: DVKVTQSSRYLVKRTGEKVFLECVQDMDHENMFWYRQDPGLGLRLIYFSYDVKMKEKGDIPEGYSVSREKKERFSLILESASTNQTSMYLCASSPGQVGNSPLHFGNGTRLTVT.

The gene calls are TRBV4-2 and TRBJ2-7; no clear D. With 1 base removed from V and 2 bases from J, the gap between germline ends came to 6 bases. The CDR3 runs to 13 residues. CDR1 is LGHNA and CDR2 is YNFKEQ in the germline V gene. Here the CDR3 reads CASSQAEAYEQYF. The CDR3 nucleotides read TGTGCCAGCAGCCAAGCAGAAGCCTACGAGCAGTACTTC.

J is TRBJ2-5 and V is TRBV29-1, with 9 bases identical to TRBD2. Germline V gene sequence: CDR1 SQVTM, CDR2 ANQGSEA. The CDR3 is made up of 14 amino acids. V was clipped by 4 bases and J by 4 bases; unmatched bases: 7. The chain's CDR3 is CSVVGGRASETQYF. The CDR3 DNA sequence: TGCAGCGTTGTGGGCGGGAGGGCCTCAGAGACCCAGTACTTC. Full variable domain (rest looked up from reference TRBV29-1 and TRBJ2-5): SAVISQKPSRDICQRGTSLTIQCQVDSQVTMMFWYRQQPGQSLTLIATANQGSEATYESGFVIDKFPISRPNLTFSTLTVSNMSPEDSSIYLCSVVGGRASETQYFGPGTRLLVL.

This chain joins TRBV27 and TRBJ2-7, with TRBD1 as a possible D gene (5 bases). With 8 bases removed from V and 3 bases from J, the gap between germline ends came to 11 bases. The CDR3 contains 12 residues. From germline, CDR1 is MNHEY and CDR2 SMNVEV (reference sequence). CDR3 loop: CASGPDNYEQYF. CDR3 in DNA: TGTGCCAGCGGCCCGGACAACTACGAGCAGTACTTC.

The chain links TRBV5-1 to TRBJ2-2; D is possibly TRBD2 (5 bases). Trimming pared 0 bases from V and 1 base from J, leaving 10 bases between. This CDR3 has 16 residues. Germline V gene lookup returns CDR1 SGHRS and CDR2 YFSETQ. In DNA, the CDR3 is TGCGCCAGCAGCTTGGGTGGAGGCGAGAACACCGGGGAGCTGTTTTTT. Its protein product is CASSLGGGENTGELFF.

The rearrangement uses TRBV18 and TRBJ1-4, with 8 bases matching TRBD1. V trimming: 6 bases; J trimming: 4 bases; junction bases outside the gene matches: 7. This CDR3 has 15 residues. The germline gives CDR1 KGHSH, CDR2 LQKENI. The CDR3 nucleotides are TGTGCCAGCTCCCACGGGACAGGCCTTAATGAAAAACTGTTTTTT. This translates into CASSHGTGLNEKLFF. The full variable domain, in which reference TRBV18 and TRBJ1-4 provide the parts outside the CDR3, is NAGVMQNPRHLVRRRGQEARLRCSPMKGHSHVYWYRQLPEEGLKFMVYLQKENIIDESGMPKERFSAEFPKEGPSILRIQQVVRGDSAAYFCASSHGTGLNEKLFFGSGTQLSVL.

The V and J genes are TRBV28 and TRBJ1-1, with D possibly matching TRBD1 (6 bases). Germline loops: CDR1 MDHEN, CDR2 SYDVKM. Trimming left V 6 bases short and J 6 bases short, with 11 bases between. The CDR3 runs to 12 residues. DNA of the CDR3: TGTGCCAGCAGACCTACAGGGTCTGAAGCTTTCTTT. Amino acids: CASRPTGSEAFF. Combining the CDR3 with reference TRBV28 and TRBJ1-1 gives the whole variable domain DVKVTQSSRYLVKRTGEKVFLECVQDMDHENMFWYRQDPGLGLRLIYFSYDVKMKEKGDIPEGYSVSREKKERFSLILESASTNQTSMYLCASRPTGSEAFFGQGTRLTVV.

The chain employs TRBV11-2 and TRBJ2-7, with a weak D call TRBD2 (7 bases). The CDR3 has 15 amino acids. The germline CDR1 and CDR2 sequences are SGHAT and FQNNGV. The V end was cut by 3 bases, the J end by 4 bases, with 16 bases between. The CDR3 nucleotides are TGTGCCAGCAGCTTGGGGGCATGGGGGGGTTACGAGCAGTACTTC. Encoded protein: CASSLGAWGGYEQYF.

The chain has TRBV29-1 and TRBJ2-1, with 13 bases identical to TRBD2. Germline trimming cut 7 bases from V and 4 bases from J; bases unmatched to any gene: 4. CDR3 length: 14 residues. Germline CDR1 reads SQVTM; CDR2 reads ANQGSEA. CDR3 residues: CSAGTSGVYNEQFF. CDR3 nucleotides: TGCAGCGCTGGGACTAGCGGGGTTTACAATGAGCAGTTCTTC.